The clone carrying this T cell receptor (beta chain) was seen only once. Antigen unknown. At one of its ends the junction is not consistent with the germline gene, which may arise from a read error. Unsorted bulk tissue of about 20-32 mg yielded co-extracted RNA and DNA. This sample is part of a study of tumor-infiltrating lymphocytes in primary liver carcinoma. About the research overall: The tumors, T1-T3 N0M0 lesions, were about 4 to 11 cm across. Whole-study results and caveats: Paired tumor-adjacent and tumor-blood samples overlapped less than tumor region pairs did. Relative to blood, tumors carried a significantly larger fraction of the repertoire in their top 250 clones (p = 0.039). No more than about 8-24% of top clones could be seen in all five tumor regions.

Researchers generated TCR beta cDNA from roughly 510 ng of total RNA, relying on a constant-region primer. Employing slightly modified ARM-PCR, three nested multiplex PCR rounds were run, and these gave rise to the TCR beta libraries. TCRdb ran MiXCR on the multiplex PCR reads and lists one entry per CDR3 protein. The sample includes under 110,000 distinct CDR3 sequences, around two thirds of them seen just once. Sequencing used liver tumor tissue from sampling region 2. Subset described: tumor region T2, inferior pole. The sequence derives from a woman aged 55 to 70 with primary liver carcinoma and hepatitis B virus infection.

In nucleotides, the CDR3 is TGTACCAGCAGTGAGTCAGGGGCTGATGATGATACGCAGTATTTT. It translates to CTSSESGADDDTQYF. This chain connects TRBV6-1 to TRBJ2-3; TRBD1 is a possible D gene (6 bases). The CDR3 loop spans 15 amino acids. The germline V gene has CDR1 MNHNS and CDR2 SASEGT.